This T cell receptor beta chain is drawn from a study of shared clonotypes between healthy human individuals. The wider study: Each donor had three CD4 naive, three CD4 memory, two CD8 naive and one CD8 memory plate.

V lost 5 bases, J lost 2 bases, and 6 bases lay in between. Germline CDR1 and CDR2: MNHNY and SVGAGI (reference sequence). The CDR3 is made up of 12 amino acids. Naive CD8 cells lacked CD45RO and underwent positive selection for CCR7, leaving out terminally differentiated effector memory CD45RA+ cells. Recent acute infections and vaccinations were absent in the healthy HIV-negative adult donors. TCRdb keeps only in-frame clones here, not all; method: immunoSEQ multiplex PCR. The sample lists 450,000 to 700,000 clones; less than 97% were seen once. The specimen sequenced was naive CD8+ T cells sorted from blood. The receptor was isolated from a woman younger than 45 in good health. The chain links TRBV6-6 to TRBJ1-2; the D is unclear. CDR3 bases: TGTGCCAGCAGTCCAGTGAACTATGGCTACACCTTC. This encodes CASSPVNYGYTF.